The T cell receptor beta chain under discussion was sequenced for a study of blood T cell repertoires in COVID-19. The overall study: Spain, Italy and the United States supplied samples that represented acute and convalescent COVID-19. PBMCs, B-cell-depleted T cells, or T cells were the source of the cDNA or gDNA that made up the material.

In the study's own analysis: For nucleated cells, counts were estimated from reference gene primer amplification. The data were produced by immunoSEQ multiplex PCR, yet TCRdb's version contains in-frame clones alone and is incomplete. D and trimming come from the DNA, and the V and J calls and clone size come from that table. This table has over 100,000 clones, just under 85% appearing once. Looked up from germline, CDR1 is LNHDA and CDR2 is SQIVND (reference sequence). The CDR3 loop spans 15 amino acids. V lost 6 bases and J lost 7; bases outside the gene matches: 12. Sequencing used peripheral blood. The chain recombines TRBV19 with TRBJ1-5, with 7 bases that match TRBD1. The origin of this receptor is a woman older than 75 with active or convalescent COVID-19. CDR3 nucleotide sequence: TGTGCCAGTAGCCGACAGGACAGGAGGGAGCAGCCCCAGCATTTT. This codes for CASSRQDRREQPQHF.